A single sample is the source of the 19 T cell receptor beta chains below, sequenced in a study of blood T cell repertoires in COVID-19. Produced via immunoSEQ multiplex PCR; TCRdb's table is partial and in-frame only. The sample records tens of thousands of clones, roughly 80% being singletons. The sample was peripheral blood. These receptors were collected from a woman between 50 and 59 years old with acute or convalescent COVID-19.

The CDR3 DNA sequence: TGTGCCAGCAGCTTAGTGGGAAAGACAGGCAACCGGGAGACCCAGTACTTC. Its protein product is CASSLVGKTGNRETQYF. The chain employs TRBV11-2 and TRBJ2-5; D is perhaps TRBD1 (6 bases). Germline V gives CDR1 SGHAT, CDR2 FQNNGV. Trimming took 1 base from V and 5 from J, leaving 20 bases between them. The CDR3 is 17 residues long.

The chain has TRBV5-1 and TRBJ2-5; the match to TRBD1 covers 10 bases. This CDR3 contains 15 residues. Germline-derived CDR1 and CDR2 are SGHRS and YFSETQ. Trimming removed 8 bases from V and 5 bases from J; junction bases left unmatched: 12. DNA for the CDR3: TGCGCCAGTAAGACAGGGGGCATAAGTATGGAGACCCAGTACTTC. Translated, it gives CASKTGGISMETQYF.

The V call is TRBV4-1, the J call TRBJ1-1, with 7 bases aligning to TRBD1. In germline, CDR1 is MGHRA, CDR2 YSYEKL. V shed 1 base and J 2 bases; nucleotides not matched to a gene: 13. The CDR3 length is 18 residues. CDR3 coding DNA: TGCGCCAGCAGCCAAGTCTATTCGGGACAGTGGGGCAACACTGAAGCTTTCTTT. It specifies CASSQVYSGQWGNTEAFF.

The gene calls are TRBV5-5 and TRBJ1-2; TRBD1 is a possible D gene (6 bases). V dropped 2 bases and J dropped 5 bases, with 19 bases sitting between them. CDR3 length equals 16 residues. CDR1 and CDR2 (germline): SGHKS, YYEKEE (reference sequence). CDR3 sequence (DNA): TGTGCCAGCAGCTTATGGACACAGGGTGCCCGGTATGGCTACACCTTC. Its translation: CASSLWTQGARYGYTF.

In nucleotides, the CDR3 is TGTGCCAGTAAGAAGTTGGGGGCATCCTACGAGCAGTACTTC. The encoded protein is CASKKLGASYEQYF. The chain is built from TRBV19 and TRBJ2-7; the D gene is possibly TRBD1 (6 bases). V was clipped by 7 bases and J by 1 base, with 14 bases between them. The CDR3 contains 14 residues. The germline V gene has CDR1 LNHDA and CDR2 SQIVND (reference sequence).

The J gene is TRBJ1-1, the V gene TRBV6-5, with 8 bases matching TRBD1. The germline CDR1 and CDR2 sequences are MNHEY and SVGAGI. Losses at the gene ends were 5 bases for V and 4 bases for J; bases not matched to a gene: 3. This CDR3 comprises 13 residues. The CDR3 region has the DNA TGTGCCAGCAGTCACACAGGGGGCACTGAAGCTTTCTTT. Its translation: CASSHTGGTEAFF.

This chain links TRBV7-9 with TRBJ1-6, with 7 positions matching TRBD1. Germline loops: CDR1 SEHNR, CDR2 FQNEAQ (reference sequence). The CDR3 consists of 14 residues. V trimming: 5 bases; J trimming: 7 bases; junction bases outside the gene matches: 5. CDR3 in amino acids: CASSGDRYNSPLHF. CDR3 DNA: TGTGCCAGCAGCGGGGACAGATACAATTCACCCCTCCACTTT.

The chain uses TRBV18 and TRBJ2-1; tentatively, D is TRBD2 (5 bases). Trimming left V 4 bases short and J 0 bases short, with 10 bases between. This CDR3 spans 15 amino acids. In germline, CDR1 is KGHSH, CDR2 LQKENI. The CDR3 here is CASSQSGSSYNEQFF. The CDR3 bases are TGTGCCAGCTCACAAAGTGGGAGCTCCTACAATGAGCAGTTCTTC.

The chain recombines TRBV19 with TRBJ2-7; D not resolved. The length of the CDR3 is 13 residues. Germline lookup yields CDR1 LNHDA and CDR2 SQIVND (reference sequence). The V end was cut by 1 base, the J end by 6 bases, with 10 bases between. The CDR3, as DNA: TGTGCCAGTAGTATAGGAATTTCGGGCGAGCAGTACTTC. Translated, it gives CASSIGISGEQYF.

The chain recombines TRBV12-5 with TRBJ1-5, with 7 bases fitting TRBD1. This CDR3 has 14 residues. Germline CDR1 and CDR2: LGHNT and FRNRAP. The J segment lost 7 bases and the V segment lost 1 base, leaving 4 bases of the junction unmatched. CDR3 nucleotide sequence: TGTGCTAGTGGTTTGGAAACAGGGGTCCAGCCCCAGCATTTT. Protein: CASGLETGVQPQHF.

To note about this clone: Mismatch with germline at one junction end may stem from a read error. The chain has TRBV2 and TRBJ2-2, with 10 bases that match TRBD1. This CDR3 has 13 amino acids. Germline V CDR1 and CDR2: SNHLY, FYNNEI. CDR3 nucleotide sequence: TGTGCCAGCCGTGAGACAGGGGGCAAGGAGCTGTTTTTT. Translating it yields CASRETGGKELFF.

The chain links TRBV28 to TRBJ2-7, with 12 positions matching TRBD1. The CDR3 has 15 residues. Germline V lookup: CDR1 MDHEN, CDR2 SYDVKM. Trimming at V came to 6 bases and at J to 8 bases, leaving 11 bases not matched to a gene. CDR3 DNA: TGTGCCAGCAGCCCTTCGGGGACAGGGGGCGATCAGCAGTACTTC. Amino acids: CASSPSGTGGDQQYF. Filled out from reference TRBV28 and TRBJ2-7, the complete variable domain reads DVKVTQSSRYLVKRTGEKVFLECVQDMDHENMFWYRQDPGLGLRLIYFSYDVKMKEKGDIPEGYSVSREKKERFSLILESASTNQTSMYLCASSPSGTGGDQQYFGPGTRLTVT.

The chain carries TRBV18 and TRBJ1-1; D is unresolved. CDR1 is KGHSH, CDR2 LQKENI, per germline. The CDR3 is 13 residues long. Trimming left V 5 bases short and J 7 bases short, with 14 bases between. CDR3 sequence (DNA): TGTGCCAGCTCATCCAGCGGTCAGAGTGAAGCTTTCTTT. Amino acid sequence: CASSSSGQSEAFF.

V gene TRBV7-9 combines with J gene TRBJ1-2; 11 nucleotides align to TRBD1. V dropped 4 bases and J dropped 4; count of bases not matched to a gene: 5. Germline V CDR1 and CDR2: SEHNR, FQNEAQ (reference sequence). The CDR3 length is 15 residues. The CDR3 loop is CASSWGQGVPYGYTF. The CDR3 DNA reads TGTGCCAGCAGCTGGGGACAGGGGGTTCCCTATGGCTACACCTTC.

This clone is a singleton in its sample. CDR3 DNA: TGTGCCAGCAGTTCAACAGGGGGTTTAAACTATGGCTACACCTTC. Encoded protein: CASSSTGGLNYGYTF. The rearrangement joins TRBV28 to TRBJ1-2; the match to TRBD1 covers 8 bases. CDR3 length: 15 amino acids. V shed 4 bases and J 2 bases; nucleotides not matched to a gene: 6. From germline, CDR1 is MDHEN and CDR2 SYDVKM.

The chain has TRBV15 and TRBJ1-5; D is ambiguous. V was trimmed by 5 bases and J by 4 bases, leaving 15 bases between them. CDR3 length: 15 residues. CDR1 LNHNV and CDR2 YYDKDF come from the germline V gene (reference sequence). The CDR3 DNA reads as TGTGCCACCAGCCTCTCGCTAGGAGGTAATCAGCCCCAGCATTTT. Translated: CATSLSLGGNQPQHF.

The rearrangement links TRBV7-2 to TRBJ2-3, with D perhaps matching TRBD2 (5 bases). The CDR3 runs to 12 residues. CDR1 SGHTA and CDR2 FQGNSA come from the germline V gene. The germline V and J ends were trimmed by 5 bases and 4 bases, with 7 bases remaining between them. The chain's CDR3 is CASSVLADTQYF. The CDR3 bases are TGTGCCAGCAGCGTACTAGCAGATACGCAGTATTTT.

For this clone: This specimen includes other DNA sequences encoding the same CDR3. The genes are TRBV5-1 and TRBJ1-1; a weak D match, TRBD1 (6 bases). Trimming removed 3 bases from V and 0 bases from J, with 9 bases in between. This CDR3 contains 14 residues. Germline V gene data show CDR1 as SGHRS and CDR2 as YFSETQ. CDR3 DNA: TGCGCCAGCAGCTCCGGACAGATGAACACTGAAGCTTTCTTT. Its protein product is CASSSGQMNTEAFF.

The V call is TRBV28, the J call TRBJ1-5; 10 bases line up with TRBD1. CDR3 length: 13 residues. J was trimmed by 6 bases and V by 6 bases; bases with no gene match: 2. CDR1 MDHEN and CDR2 SYDVKM come from the germline V gene. The CDR3 nucleotides read TGTGCCAGCAGGACAGGGGGCGGTCAGCCCCAGCATTTT. Its translation: CASRTGGGQPQHF.